The rows below give T cell receptor beta chains drawn from one sample of a study of CD8 T cells in ankylosing spondylitis. TCRdb ran MiXCR on the 5' RACE reads and lists one entry per CDR3 protein. In the table there are under 850,000 distinct CDR3 sequences, roughly 20% of which are singletons. Sequencing input: blood, either unsorted or a sorted T cell fraction (not recorded which). These receptors all come from a male donor with ankylosing spondylitis. The CDR3 runs from the conserved cysteine through the conserved F or W. Fields, in order: CDR3 protein, J gene, V gene, CDR3 length.

CDR3: CASSLVAPNNEQFF; J: TRBJ2-1; V: TRBV5-1; length: 14
CDR3: CASSKNSILGYGYTF; J: TRBJ1-2; V: TRBV7-8; length: 15
CDR3: CASSLGVGSYEQYF; J: TRBJ2-7; V: TRBV12-3/TRBV12-4; length: 14
CDR3: CASSMAGGGNQPQHF; J: TRBJ1-5; V: TRBV19; length: 15
CDR3: CASSFRAPRSSQAYNEQFF; J: TRBJ2-1; V: TRBV27; length: 19
CDR3: CASGDKGAAFF; J: TRBJ1-1; V: TRBV5-1; length: 11
CDR3: CASSVGGGAQNEQFF; J: TRBJ2-1; V: TRBV9; length: 15
CDR3: CASSEQGPQLGELFF; J: TRBJ2-2; V: TRBV2; length: 15
CDR3: CASSPDADTDTQYF; J: TRBJ2-3; V: TRBV27; length: 14
CDR3: CASSVSVRVPYNEQFF; J: TRBJ2-1; V: TRBV9; length: 16
CDR3: CASSLERTGNTGELFF; J: TRBJ2-2; V: TRBV28; length: 16
CDR3: CASSGLAASYEQYF; J: TRBJ2-7; V: TRBV2; length: 14
CDR3: CASSLKGGAISSYEQYF; J: TRBJ2-7; V: TRBV5-1; length: 17
CDR3: CASSRKGQGFPEAFF; J: TRBJ1-1; V: TRBV4-1; length: 15
CDR3: CASSEWGVTSTDTQYF; J: TRBJ2-3; V: TRBV25-1; length: 16
CDR3: CASSLGPGSTYEQYF; J: TRBJ2-7; V: TRBV5-6; length: 15
CDR3: CASSAPSTGEGQDEQYF; J: TRBJ2-7; V: TRBV9; length: 17
CDR3: CASSHGTGRSYEQYF; J: TRBJ2-7; V: TRBV7-9; length: 15
CDR3: CASSYRQNEQYF; J: TRBJ2-7; V: TRBV6-2/TRBV6-3; length: 12
CDR3: CASSLAGRGIEAFF; J: TRBJ1-1; V: TRBV7-9; length: 14
CDR3: CASSLGSDYEQYF; J: TRBJ2-7; V: TRBV11-2; length: 13
CDR3: CASSQDSGSSSRADTQYF; J: TRBJ2-3; V: TRBV4-3; length: 18
CDR3: CSVALAGGVAYNEQFF; J: TRBJ2-1; V: TRBV29-1; length: 16
CDR3: CASSQEGRASYEQYF; J: TRBJ2-7; V: TRBV4-2; length: 15
CDR3: CASSQGGSRVNVLTF; J: TRBJ2-6; V: TRBV14; length: 15
CDR3: CASRTGYGYTF; J: TRBJ1-2; V: TRBV12-3/TRBV12-4; length: 11
CDR3: CASSPRTGAVYSTDTQYF; J: TRBJ2-3; V: TRBV28; length: 18
CDR3: CASSLRPRGPSYEQYF; J: TRBJ2-7; V: TRBV7-2; length: 16
CDR3: CASSQDGWRDGGYTF; J: TRBJ1-2; V: TRBV4-1; length: 15
CDR3: CASSFPFETQYF; J: TRBJ2-5; V: TRBV7-8; length: 12
CDR3: CASKNRRTGTGSSYEQYF; J: TRBJ2-7; V: TRBV6-2/TRBV6-3; length: 18
CDR3: CASSELAGGLGNEQFF; J: TRBJ2-1; V: TRBV2; length: 16
CDR3: CASSVGVWDTDTQYF; J: TRBJ2-3; V: TRBV9; length: 15
CDR3: CASSLGFVMNTEAFF; J: TRBJ1-1; V: TRBV11-2; length: 15
CDR3: CASSEQDFYGYTF; J: TRBJ1-2; V: TRBV6-1; length: 13
CDR3: CASRDSAQYNEQFF; J: TRBJ2-1; V: TRBV2; length: 14
CDR3: CASSFSLAYTGELFF; J: TRBJ2-2; V: TRBV12-3/TRBV12-4; length: 15
CDR3: CASSLGGTSGTHEQFF; J: TRBJ2-1; V: TRBV5-4; length: 16
CDR3: CASSQVRTGGGYTF; J: TRBJ1-2; V: TRBV3-1; length: 14
CDR3: CAISESRQGSAGEQYF; J: TRBJ2-7; V: TRBV10-3; length: 16
CDR3: CASSPGDLARLYF; J: TRBJ2-7; V: TRBV11-2; length: 13
CDR3: CASSLGLGLADYNEQFF; J: TRBJ2-1; V: TRBV13; length: 17
CDR3: CATSDGLEAPFF; J: TRBJ2-1; V: TRBV24-1; length: 12
CDR3: CATSSGGTDTQYF; J: TRBJ2-3; V: TRBV10-3; length: 13
CDR3: CASSPQSNSPLHF; J: TRBJ1-6; V: TRBV7-2; length: 13
CDR3: CASHRGIGLSETQYF; J: TRBJ2-5; V: TRBV5-1; length: 15
CDR3: CASSLGRGSATYEQYF; J: TRBJ2-7; V: TRBV7-2; length: 16
CDR3: CASSDGLAGVWDYEQYF; J: TRBJ2-7; V: TRBV25-1; length: 17
CDR3: CASSSYTGTAKNIQYF; J: TRBJ2-4; V: TRBV7-9; length: 16
CDR3: CASSFRFGTGVRETQYF; J: TRBJ2-5; V: TRBV12-3/TRBV12-4; length: 17
CDR3: CASSPLPTSGSLYEQYF; J: TRBJ2-7; V: TRBV12-3/TRBV12-4; length: 17